Presented here are 20 T cell receptor beta chains from one specimen sequenced in a study of blood T cells in healthy people across ages. Together with a sample-barcoded 5' primer, a J-beta primer mix was included in a second PCR lasting about 7 to 11 cycles. A single record per CDR3 protein comes from TCRdb applying MiXCR to the 5' RACE reads. The sample comprises about 670,000 distinct CDR3 sequences, approximately 52% of which are singletons, and approximately 15% rests with the top ten. Material for sequencing was blood. The receptors were sampled from a woman at least 80 years old in good health.

This clonotype was seen repeatedly, ten times or more. V usage is TRBV11-3 and J usage is TRBJ2-7, with D uncertain. Germline V gene sequence: CDR1 SGHNT, CDR2 YENEEA. The V end was cut by 3 bases, the J end by 0 bases, with 6 bases between. This CDR3 spans 13 amino acids. CDR3 DNA: TGTGCCAGCAGCTTCAGTAGCTCCTACGAGCAGTACTTC. Protein product: CASSFSSSYEQYF.

This clonotype was observed once. The chain uses TRBV28 and TRBJ2-3; D perhaps matches TRBD1 (8 bases). CDR3 length: 17 residues. CDR1 MDHEN and CDR2 SYDVKM come from the germline V gene. Between the trimmed V and J ends, which lost 2 bases and 4 bases, there was a span of 19 bases. The CDR3 loop reads CASSLEQGGEASDTQYF. The CDR3, as DNA: TGTGCCAGCAGTTTAGAACAGGGGGGGGAGGCATCAGATACGCAGTATTTT.

This clonotype has a handful of counts. The rearrangement uses TRBV6-1 and TRBJ2-1; TRBD1 is a possible D gene (6 bases). The CDR3 contains 15 residues. The germline CDR1 and CDR2 sequences are MNHNS and SASEGT. Between the trimmed V and J ends, which lost 5 bases and 4 bases, there was a span of 15 bases. This CDR3 is CASSPADSSYNEQFF. CDR3 DNA: TGTGCCAGCAGTCCCGCGGACAGTAGTTACAATGAGCAGTTCTTC.

This clonotype was observed at least ten times. The rearrangement links TRBV6-6 to TRBJ2-3; 8 positions agree with TRBD1. The germline gives CDR1 MNHNY, CDR2 SVGAGI (reference sequence). The CDR3 totals 15 residues. The junction had 11 bases not matched to a gene; V was cut back by 8 bases and J by 4 bases. The CDR3 nucleotides are TGTGCCAGCTCACCAGGCCACAGGGGGGCAGATACGCAGTATTTT. As protein: CASSPGHRGADTQYF.

This clonotype was detected a few times. This chain uses TRBV7-9 with TRBJ1-2; no definite D call. V gave up 7 bases and J gave up 6 bases, with 18 bases separating them. Per the germline V gene, CDR1 is SEHNR and CDR2 is FQNEAQ (reference sequence). This CDR3 has 14 residues. CDR3 in amino acids: CASIPPAVGNGYTF. The CDR3 nucleotides are TGTGCCAGCATCCCCCCGGCGGTTGGGAATGGCTACACCTTC.

V usage is TRBV29-1 and J usage is TRBJ2-4; maybe TRBD2 (5 bases). Germline V gene sequence: CDR1 SQVTM, CDR2 ANQGSEA. V lost 2 bases, J lost 3 bases, and 14 bases lay in between. This CDR3 comprises 15 residues. CDR3 nucleotide sequence: TGCAGCGTTGAATTGGGGAGTGGAGGCAAAAACATTCAGTACTTC. The encoded protein is CSVELGSGGKNIQYF.

Ten or more counts support this clonotype. The chain joins TRBV13 to TRBJ2-3; D is unresolved. There are 14 residues in the CDR3. Between the trimmed V and J ends, which lost 1 base and 3 bases, there was a span of 8 bases. Germline values: CDR1 PRHDT, CDR2 FYEKMQ (reference sequence). CDR3 in DNA: TGTGCCAGCAGCTTAGCCGCCAGGACAGATACGCAGTATTTT. Translating it yields CASSLAARTDTQYF.

CDR3 sequence reads: CASSRTGTVNEQFF. The CDR3 nucleotides read TGTGCCAGCAGCCGGACCGGGACAGTGAATGAGCAGTTCTTC. The chain is built from TRBV7-9 and TRBJ2-1; 7 positions agree with TRBD1. CDR3 length equals 14 residues. Germline-derived CDR1 and CDR2 are SEHNR and FQNEAQ (reference sequence). V gave up 5 bases and J gave up 7 bases; unmatched junction bases: 8.

This chain uses TRBV6-5 with TRBJ2-4, with 7 bases fitting TRBD1. Germline lookup yields CDR1 MNHEY and CDR2 SVGAGI. Germline trimming cut 6 bases from V and 0 bases from J; bases unmatched to any gene: 8. CDR3 size: 16 residues. DNA of the CDR3: TGTGCCAGCAGCCCAGGACAGGTCGTAGCCAAAAACATTCAGTACTTC. Translating gives CASSPGQVVAKNIQYF.

This clonotype has a handful of counts. The CDR3 protein is CASSVLGTGGSTDTQYF. The CDR3 DNA reads as TGTGCCAGCAGCGTTCTAGGGACAGGGGGAAGCACAGATACGCAGTATTTT. The chain has TRBV9 and TRBJ2-3; 11 positions match TRBD1. V gave up 2 bases and J gave up 0 bases; unmatched junction bases: 5. The CDR3 length is 17 residues. In germline, CDR1 is SGDLS, CDR2 YYNGEE.

As for this clonotype: A much bigger clone sits one base away, suggesting this may be a read error. The chain employs TRBV3-1 and TRBJ2-3; D is unresolved. Germline-derived CDR1 and CDR2 are LGHDT and YNNKEL (reference sequence). The CDR3 is made up of 16 amino acids. CDR3 in amino acids: CASSPTARTGTDMQYF. Written as DNA, the CDR3 is TGTGCCAGCAGCCCCACGGCGCGTACGGGCACAGATATGCAGTATTTT.

As for this clonotype: One base away lies a much larger clone, so this may be a sequencing read error. The chain employs TRBV29-1 and TRBJ2-7, with D maybe TRBD2 (7 bases). V was cut by 3 bases and J by 8 bases, with 11 bases left in between. Germline-derived CDR1 and CDR2 are SQVTM and ANQGSEA. CDR3 length equals 11 residues. This CDR3 is CSVEGGHKQYF. The CDR3 DNA reads as TGCAGCGTTGAGGGGGGGCATAAGCAGTACTTC.

Remarks on this clonotype: This may be a read error: a much more frequent sequence differs by one nucleotide. This chain uses TRBV29-1 with TRBJ2-5; D uncertain. Per germline, CDR1 SQVTM and CDR2 ANQGSEA. Trimming pared 5 bases from V and 1 base from J, leaving 14 bases between. The CDR3 length is 14 residues. CDR3: CSVRRRGPQETQYF. The CDR3 region has the DNA TGCAGCGTTCGACGGAGAGGCCCCCAAGAGACCCAGTACTTC.

Concerning this clonotype: A much more abundant neighbour one base away suggests this may be a read error. The chain combines TRBV12-3 or TRBV12-4 with TRBJ1-1, with no clear D. This CDR3 spans 13 amino acids. The V and J ends lost 7 bases and 1 base respectively, with 10 bases between them. The CDR3 sequence: CASTPGGNTEAFF. The CDR3 DNA reads as TGTGCCAGCACCCCGGGAGGGAACACTGAAGCTTTCTTT.

This clonotype was detected ten times or more. The J gene is TRBJ2-5, the V gene TRBV18; D is possibly TRBD2 (5 bases). The ends were cut back, 6 bases at V and 2 bases at J, with 10 bases in the middle. Germline V gene sequence: CDR1 KGHSH, CDR2 LQKENI. This CDR3 is built from 13 residues. The CDR3 nucleotides read TGTGCCAGCTCGCCCGGGGATCAAGAGACCCAGTACTTC. As protein: CASSPGDQETQYF.

The rearrangement links TRBV27 to TRBJ1-4, with D uncertain. Looked up from germline, CDR1 is MNHEY and CDR2 is SMNVEV (reference sequence). V was pared by 5 bases and J by 2 bases, with 18 bases between. The CDR3 loop spans 17 amino acids. CDR3 region: CASSPGRRPITNEKLFF. CDR3 sequence (DNA): TGTGCCAGCAGTCCCGGACGGCGACCTATCACTAATGAAAAACTGTTTTTT.

This rearrangement joins TRBV5-5 to TRBJ2-3; D uncertain. V lost 2 bases to trimming and J lost 0 bases, with 13 bases between them. The length of the CDR3 is 16 residues. Germline CDR1 and CDR2: SGHKS and YYEKEE (reference sequence). The CDR3 DNA sequence: TGTGCCAGCAGCTTAATTTCGGCAGCAAGCACAGATACGCAGTATTTT. Translation: CASSLISAASTDTQYF.

Concerning this clonotype: Being one base from a much bigger clone, this may be a read error. This sequence joins TRBV20-1 and TRBJ2-1; D may be TRBD2 (5 bases). Per germline, CDR1 DFQATT and CDR2 SNEGSKA (reference sequence). This CDR3 comprises 13 residues. The V and J ends lost 5 bases and 9 bases respectively, with 17 bases between them. CDR3 residues: CSAHRPAVSEQFF. CDR3 nucleotides: TGCAGTGCTCATCGCCCAGCGGTCAGTGAGCAGTTCTTC.

The CDR3 sequence: CAISASGTGQYF. The CDR3 bases are TGTGCCATCAGTGCATCCGGGACAGGACAGTACTTC. The chain joins TRBV10-3 to TRBJ2-7; 8 bases line up with TRBD1. From germline, CDR1 is ENHRY and CDR2 SYGVKD. V was pared by 4 bases and J by 10 bases, with 6 bases of the junction left unmatched. This CDR3 has 12 amino acids.

V usage is TRBV7-8 and J usage is TRBJ2-1; maybe TRBD2 (7 bases). Trimming pared 1 base from V and 7 bases from J, leaving 20 bases between. CDR3 length equals 17 residues. Germline lookup yields CDR1 SGHVS and CDR2 FQNEAQ. The DNA of the CDR3 is TGTGCCAGCAGCTTAGAGTATGGGGGCGGGAGAGGGAATGAGCAGTTCTTC. This encodes CASSLEYGGGRGNEQFF.